A single sample is the source of the 29 T cell receptor beta chains below, sequenced in a study of blood T cell repertoires in COVID-19. Data came from immunoSEQ multiplex PCR; TCRdb stores just in-frame clones and leaves some out. The table includes 260,000 or so clones, around 86% detected once. Input material: PBMCs or T cells enriched from blood (not recorded which). These receptors were taken from a man between 18 and 35 years old who had recovered from COVID-19.

The chain couples TRBV5-4 to TRBJ1-1; D possibly corresponds to TRBD1 (5 bases). Trimming took off 2 bases at V and 0 bases at J, with 8 bases between the two ends. Looked up from germline, CDR1 is SGHNT and CDR2 is YYREEE (reference sequence). The CDR3 spans 14 residues. The CDR3 sequence: CASSFDRLNTEAFF. As DNA, the CDR3 is TGTGCCAGCAGCTTCGACAGATTGAACACTGAAGCTTTCTTT. Filled out from reference TRBV5-4 and TRBJ1-1, the complete variable domain reads ETGVTQSPTHLIKTRGQQVTLRCSSQSGHNTVSWYQQALGQGPQFIFQYYREEENGRGNFPPRFSGLQFPNYSSELNVNALELDDSALYLCASSFDRLNTEAFFGQGTRLTVV.

The CDR3 region is CASSSNRDRDTDTQYF. CDR3 nucleotide sequence: TGTGCCAGCAGCTCTAACCGGGACAGGGACACAGATACGCAGTATTTT. The chain joins TRBV7-9 to TRBJ2-3; TRBD1 agrees at 9 bases. J was trimmed by 2 bases and V by 4 bases; bases with no gene match: 7. The CDR3 runs 16 residues. Germline V gene sequence: CDR1 SEHNR, CDR2 FQNEAQ (reference sequence).

The V gene is TRBV7-9, the J gene TRBJ1-1; 8 bases match TRBD1. Trimming cost V 4 bases and J 7 bases; bases outside gene matches: 5. The CDR3 runs 13 residues. Germline V gene data show CDR1 as SEHNR and CDR2 as FQNEAQ (reference sequence). The CDR3 region is CASSWGQAFEAFF. CDR3 nucleotide sequence: TGTGCCAGCAGCTGGGGACAGGCGTTTGAAGCTTTCTTT.

This chain uses TRBV7-6 with TRBJ2-3, with 13 bases identical to TRBD2. V lost 3 bases and J lost 11; bases outside the gene matches: 5. The CDR3 length is 14 residues. CDR1 is SGHVS, CDR2 FNYEAQ, per germline. The CDR3 region has the DNA TGTGCCAGCAGCTTTGTACTAGCGGGAGGGGAGCAGTATTTT. Translating gives CASSFVLAGGEQYF.

The V call is TRBV9, the J call TRBJ2-6; 12 bases are a match to TRBD1. CDR1 and CDR2 (germline): SGDLS, YYNGEE. This CDR3 region has 20 residues. V dropped 2 bases and J dropped 1; count of bases not matched to a gene: 10. Written as DNA, the CDR3 is TGTGCCAGCAGCGTCGGGGACAGGGGGCTAATTCGGTCTGGGGCCAACGTCCTGACTTTC. It translates to CASSVGDRGLIRSGANVLTF.

The chain has TRBV6-5 and TRBJ2-7; D is unclear. V shed 7 bases and J shed 2 bases, with 6 bases lying between them. CDR1 is MNHEY, CDR2 SVGAGI, per germline. The CDR3 is 11 amino acids. The CDR3 DNA reads as TGTGCCAGCAAGCTAGCCTACGAGCAGTACTTC. The encoded protein is CASKLAYEQYF.

V gene TRBV2 combines with J gene TRBJ2-2; 10 positions agree with TRBD1. The V gene's germline CDR1 is SNHLY and CDR2 FYNNEI. Germline trimming cut 8 bases from V and 5 bases from J; bases unmatched to any gene: 5. This CDR3 is built from 14 residues. CDR3 protein: CASWGQGKTGELFF. In DNA form, the CDR3 reads TGTGCCAGCTGGGGACAGGGGAAAACCGGGGAGCTGTTTTTT.

The chain joins TRBV7-9 to TRBJ2-5, with TRBD1 identical over 8 bases. Germline V CDR1 and CDR2: SEHNR, FQNEAQ (reference sequence). The V gene end was trimmed by 1 base and the J gene end by 10 bases; junction bases not matched to a gene: 11. CDR3 length: 15 residues. The CDR3 sequence: CASSLGRGLTVGQYF. DNA for the CDR3: TGTGCCAGCAGCTTAGGCAGGGGGCTGACAGTCGGCCAGTACTTC.

V is TRBV24-1 and J is TRBJ1-1; TRBD1 agrees at 8 bases. CDR3 length: 15 residues. CDR1 KGHDR and CDR2 SFDVKD come from the germline V gene. V dropped 4 bases and J dropped 1; count of bases not matched to a gene: 4. The CDR3 sequence is CATSENGQGNTEAFF. DNA of the CDR3: TGTGCCACCAGTGAGAATGGACAGGGGAACACTGAAGCTTTCTTT.

The rearrangement uses TRBV2 and TRBJ1-2, with TRBD1 matching 7 bases. Losses at the gene ends were 3 bases for V and 7 bases for J; bases not matched to a gene: 8. CDR1 is SNHLY, CDR2 FYNNEI, per germline. The CDR3 runs 14 residues. Here the CDR3 reads CASSDRRGILGYTF. The CDR3, as DNA: TGTGCCAGCAGTGATCGCAGGGGGATTCTTGGCTACACCTTC.

V is TRBV2 and J is TRBJ1-2; 7 nucleotides align to TRBD1. Germline trimming cut 5 bases from V and 3 bases from J; bases unmatched to any gene: 6. The length of the CDR3 is 14 residues. Germline V gene sequence: CDR1 SNHLY, CDR2 FYNNEI. CDR3 DNA: TGTGCCAGCAGTTACAGGGGTGTTGACTATGGCTACACCTTC. Protein: CASSYRGVDYGYTF.

Only one count was recorded for this clone. The V and J genes are TRBV13 and TRBJ2-7, with 11 bases aligning to TRBD2. This CDR3 has 15 residues. The germline V gene encodes CDR1 PRHDT and CDR2 FYEKMQ (reference sequence). V trimming: 6 bases; J trimming: 6 bases; junction bases outside the gene matches: 10. CDR3 amino acids: CASSPLAGVISEQYF. The CDR3 nucleotides are TGTGCCAGCAGTCCACTAGCGGGAGTAATCAGCGAGCAGTACTTC. The variable domain in full, completed from reference TRBV13 and TRBJ2-7, reads AAGVIQSPRHLIKEKRETATLKCYPIPRHDTVYWYQQGPGQDPQFLISFYEKMQSDKGSIPDRFSAQQFSDYHSELNMSSLELGDSALYFCASSPLAGVISEQYFGPGTRLTVT.

The chain carries TRBV7-2 and TRBJ1-6; possibly TRBD1 for D (5 bases). The CDR3 runs to 15 residues. Germline V CDR1 and CDR2: SGHTA, FQGNSA. The V and J ends lost 7 bases and 5 bases respectively, with 15 bases between them. CDR3 sequence: CASTLRQRHNSPLHF. CDR3 nucleotide sequence: TGTGCCAGCACCCTAAGACAGAGGCATAATTCACCCCTCCACTTT.

J is TRBJ1-2 and V is TRBV12-3 or TRBV12-4, with D tentatively TRBD1 (5 bases). Trimming left V 7 bases short and J 7 bases short, with 16 bases between. The CDR3 spans 13 residues. In nucleotides, the CDR3 is TGTGCCAGCACCTTTAATAGGGACTCTGGCTACACCTTC. It specifies CASTFNRDSGYTF.

The V call is TRBV3-1 (or the pseudogene TRBV3-2), the J call TRBJ2-5; D is unclear. V lost 1 base and J lost 5, with 14 bases in between. This CDR3 has 15 residues. The germline CDR1 and CDR2 sequences are LGHDT and YNNKEL (reference sequence). The CDR3 sequence is CASSQGPLVGETQYF. The CDR3 bases are TGTGCCAGCAGCCAAGGGCCTCTGGTCGGGGAGACCCAGTACTTC.

The chain uses TRBV7-9 and TRBJ2-5; possible D gene TRBD2, 5 bases. The length of the CDR3 is 15 residues. V was cut by 6 bases and J by 5 bases, with 19 bases left in between. From germline, CDR1 is SEHNR and CDR2 FQNEAQ (reference sequence). CDR3 loop: CASSHIDWTVETQYF. The CDR3 DNA reads as TGTGCCAGCAGTCATATCGACTGGACTGTGGAGACCCAGTACTTC.

The chain joins TRBV5-5 to TRBJ1-3; D is undetermined. The V end was cut by 4 bases, the J end by 4 bases, with 18 bases between. Germline-derived CDR1 and CDR2 are SGHKS and YYEKEE (reference sequence). The CDR3 extends over 16 amino acids. The CDR3 reads CASSGGGWTQGNTIYF. The CDR3 bases are TGTGCCAGCAGCGGAGGAGGGTGGACTCAGGGAAACACCATATATTTT.

The rearrangement links TRBV9 to TRBJ1-5; TRBD1 matches 7 bases. V gave up 4 bases and J gave up 5 bases; unmatched junction bases: 6. The CDR3 spans 14 residues. Germline values: CDR1 SGDLS, CDR2 YYNGEE. The CDR3: CASSLGTVHQPQHF. The CDR3 nucleotides are TGTGCCAGCAGCCTCGGGACAGTGCATCAGCCCCAGCATTTT. Combining the CDR3 with reference TRBV9 and TRBJ1-5 gives the whole variable domain DSGVTQTPKHLITATGQRVTLRCSPRSGDLSVYWYQQSLDQGLQFLIQYYNGEERAKGNILERFSAQQFPDLHSELNLSSLELGDSALYFCASSLGTVHQPQHFGDGTRLSIL.

V and J are TRBV7-9 and TRBJ2-3; D may be TRBD2 (5 bases). The germline V and J ends were trimmed by 0 bases and 4 bases, with 8 bases remaining between them. The germline V gene has CDR1 SEHNR and CDR2 FQNEAQ (reference sequence). This CDR3 has 14 residues. CDR3 bases: TGTGCCAGCAGCTTAGCGGGAGCCCCAGATACGCAGTATTTT. This translates into CASSLAGAPDTQYF.

This rearrangement joins TRBV7-2 to TRBJ2-1; 12 nucleotides align to TRBD2. Trimming removed 5 bases from V and 10 bases from J; junction bases left unmatched: 9. CDR3 length: 15 residues. The germline V gene has CDR1 SGHTA and CDR2 FQGNSA. CDR3 residues: CASSKGLAGGREQFF. DNA for the CDR3: TGTGCCAGCAGCAAGGGGCTAGCGGGGGGGCGAGAGCAGTTCTTC.

The chain is built from TRBV10-3 and TRBJ2-3; TRBD2 agrees at 8 bases. The CDR3 length is 15 residues. The germline CDR1 and CDR2 sequences are ENHRY and SYGVKD. Trimming removed 11 bases from V and 0 bases from J; junction bases left unmatched: 10. CDR3 DNA sequence: TGTGCCCAGTCAGAGGCGGGGGGTAGCACAGATACGCAGTATTTT. Protein sequence: CAQSEAGGSTDTQYF.

This rearrangement joins TRBV5-8 to TRBJ1-1, with a weak D call TRBD1 (6 bases). There are 13 residues in the CDR3. The V end lost 2 bases, the J end lost 4 bases, and 9 bases lay between the germline ends. The V gene's germline CDR1 is SGHTS and CDR2 YDEGEE. For the CDR3, the DNA is TGTGCCAGCAGCTTTCAGGGGAGCACTGAAGCTTTCTTT. It is translated as CASSFQGSTEAFF. Full variable domain (rest looked up from reference TRBV5-8 and TRBJ1-1): EAGVTQSPTHLIKTRGQQATLRCSPISGHTSVYWYQQALGLGLQFLLWYDEGEERNRGNFPPRFSGRQFPNYSSELNVNALELEDSALYLCASSFQGSTEAFFGQGTRLTVV.

The chain uses TRBV6-4 and TRBJ1-2; TRBD1 agrees at 10 bases. The CDR3 is 15 residues long. The junction had 5 bases not matched to a gene; V was cut back by 2 bases and J by 5 bases. The germline CDR1 and CDR2 sequences are MRHNA and SNTAGT. CDR3 DNA sequence: TGTGCCAGCAGTGACCCAGGACAGGGGGATTATGGCTACACCTTC. It codes for CASSDPGQGDYGYTF.

V gene TRBV10-1 combines with J gene TRBJ1-1; D ambiguous. Trimming left V 6 bases short and J 1 base short, with 9 bases between. Germline V CDR1 and CDR2: WNHNN, SYGVQD (reference sequence). This CDR3 has 13 residues. CDR3 sequence reads: CASSTQTNTEAFF. DNA of the CDR3: TGCGCCAGCAGCACACAAACGAACACTGAAGCTTTCTTT.

The chain links TRBV29-1 to TRBJ1-1, with a weak D call TRBD1 (6 bases). Trimming cost V 5 bases and J 3 bases, with 10 bases left between them. This CDR3 is 12 amino acids long. CDR1 SQVTM and CDR2 ANQGSEA come from the germline V gene. CDR3 nucleotides: TGCAGCGTTTACAGGGCTGACACTGAAGCTTTCTTT. Amino acids: CSVYRADTEAFF. The entire variable domain, with the rest obtained from reference TRBV29-1 and TRBJ1-1, is as follows: SAVISQKPSRDICQRGTSLTIQCQVDSQVTMMFWYRQQPGQSLTLIATANQGSEATYESGFVIDKFPISRPNLTFSTLTVSNMSPEDSSIYLCSVYRADTEAFFGQGTRLTVV.

The chain is built from TRBV4-1 and TRBJ2-7, with TRBD2 matching 11 bases. The V gene end was trimmed by 3 bases and the J gene end by 1 base; junction bases not matched to a gene: 5. The length of the CDR3 is 16 residues. Germline values: CDR1 MGHRA, CDR2 YSYEKL. The DNA for the CDR3 is TGCGCCAGCAGCCAGGGGACTAGCGGCCTTTCCTACGAGCAGTACTTC. This sequence encodes CASSQGTSGLSYEQYF.

The J gene is TRBJ1-2, the V gene TRBV28; 7 bases match TRBD1. J lost 6 bases, V lost 2 bases, and 6 bases had no gene match. The CDR3 covers 14 residues. The germline gives CDR1 MDHEN, CDR2 SYDVKM. This CDR3 is CASSLVQGRHGYTF. The CDR3 nucleotides read TGTGCCAGCAGTTTAGTACAGGGGAGACATGGCTACACCTTC.

The chain uses TRBV4-2 and TRBJ2-7; a weak D match, TRBD2 (6 bases). Trimming removed 4 bases from V and 0 bases from J, with 10 bases in between. This CDR3 has 14 residues. CDR1 is LGHNA and CDR2 is YNFKEQ in the germline V gene. The CDR3 spells CASSPLGLSYEQYF. In DNA form, the CDR3 reads TGTGCCAGCAGCCCTCTGGGACTCTCCTACGAGCAGTACTTC.

V gene TRBV4-2 combines with J gene TRBJ1-1; 8 bases map to TRBD1. The CDR3 has 16 residues. CDR1 is LGHNA, CDR2 YNFKEQ, per germline. Trimming removed 5 bases from V and 6 bases from J; junction bases left unmatched: 14. The CDR3: CASSETTGAPSAEAFF. CDR3 in DNA: TGTGCCAGCAGCGAGACGACAGGGGCCCCGTCCGCTGAAGCTTTCTTT.